The entry below describes one TCR beta chain. What it binds is not known. These data belong to a study of T cells in localized non-small cell lung cancer. Findings and caveats of the study: Compared with tumor, uninvolved adjacent lung displayed greater T cell clonality, ranking highest overall.

Germline values: CDR1 SQVTM, CDR2 ANQGSEA. V lost 1 base to trimming and J lost 0 bases, with 13 bases between them. This CDR3 is 15 amino acids long. Sequencing was performed with immunoSEQ multiplex PCR; in TCRdb, only in-frame clones are kept and a portion is missing. The sample records roughly 20,000 clones, 70% to 85% being singletons. The chain carries TRBV29-1 and TRBJ2-7, with a weak D call TRBD2 (6 bases). This TCR derives from a man between 40 and 70 years old with stage I lung adenocarcinoma. The source was peripheral blood, collected before any cancer treatment. The CDR3 loop is CSVEVRGDSSYEQYF. The CDR3 DNA follows: TGCAGCGTTGAAGTGCGGGGCGATAGCTCCTACGAGCAGTACTTC.